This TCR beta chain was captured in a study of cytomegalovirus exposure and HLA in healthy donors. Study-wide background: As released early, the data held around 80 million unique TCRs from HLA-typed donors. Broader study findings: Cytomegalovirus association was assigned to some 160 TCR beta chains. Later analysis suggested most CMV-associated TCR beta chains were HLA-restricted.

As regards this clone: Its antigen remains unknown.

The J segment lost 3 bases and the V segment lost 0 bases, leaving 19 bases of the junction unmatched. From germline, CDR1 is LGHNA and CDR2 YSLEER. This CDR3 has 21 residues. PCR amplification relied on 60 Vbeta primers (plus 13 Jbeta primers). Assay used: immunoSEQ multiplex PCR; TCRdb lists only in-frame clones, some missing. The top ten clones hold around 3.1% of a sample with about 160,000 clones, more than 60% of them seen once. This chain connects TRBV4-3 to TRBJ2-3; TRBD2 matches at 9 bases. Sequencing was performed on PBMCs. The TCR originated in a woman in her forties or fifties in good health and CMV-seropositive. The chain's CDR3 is CASSQDFVSSGGGAWTDTQYF. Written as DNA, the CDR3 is TGCGCCAGCAGCCAAGATTTCGTGTCTTCAGGCGGGGGGGCATGGACAGATACGCAGTATTTT.